What follows are 14 T cell receptor beta chains derived from one specimen sequenced in a study of quantifying T cell responses using KT2 cells. Study-wide context: TCR alpha and beta constant-region primers primed reverse transcription of RNA.

Each cDNA got a UMI-containing oligo ligated at its 3' end. An equimolar mix of RC1.1 and RC1.2 primed the beta chain across TRBC1 and TRBC2. TCRdb redid the calling of the UMI-ligation and nested PCR reads with MiXCR, one entry per CDR3 protein. The sample carries about 33,000 distinct CDR3 sequences, over 9% recorded once. Sequencing input: PBMCs spiked with cells of the T cell clone KT2. These receptors originate from a human donor.

This clonotype was recorded at least ten times. This chain connects TRBV19 to TRBJ1-6, with TRBD1 identical over 9 bases. The CDR3 covers 15 residues. Germline-derived CDR1 and CDR2 are LNHDA and SQIVND (reference sequence). V was clipped by 5 bases and J by 7 bases; unmatched bases: 6. CDR3 region: CASSSGQGRNSPLHF. The CDR3 bases are TGTGCCAGTAGTTCGGGACAGGGTCGAAATTCACCCCTCCACTTT.

This clonotype was seen repeatedly, ten times or more. This chain joins TRBV5-1 and TRBJ2-1, with 13 positions matching TRBD2. Germline-derived CDR1 and CDR2 are SGHRS and YFSETQ. The CDR3 sequence is 18 residues long. V lost 6 bases to trimming and J lost 4 bases; unmatched junction nucleotides: 13. The DNA of the CDR3 is TGCGCCAGCACTTGGACTAGCGGGAGTCCCTCGAGGTACAATGAGCAGTTCTTC. Amino acids: CASTWTSGSPSRYNEQFF. Together with reference TRBV5-1 and TRBJ2-1, the CDR3 gives the full variable domain: KAGVTQTPRYLIKTRGQQVTLSCSPISGHRSVSWYQQTPGQGLQFLFEYFSETQRNKGNFPGRFSGRQFSNSRSEMNVSTLELGDSALYLCASTWTSGSPSRYNEQFFGPGTRLTVL.

This clonotype has just a few counts. The CDR3 spells CASSPTGDTGELFF. The CDR3 DNA follows: TGTGCCAGCAGTCCGACGGGGGACACCGGGGAGCTGTTTTTT. This sequence joins TRBV6-4 and TRBJ2-2; D might be TRBD2 (6 bases). The V end lost 5 bases, the J end lost 3 bases, and 10 bases lay between the germline ends. Per germline, CDR1 MRHNA and CDR2 SNTAGT. The CDR3 has 14 residues.

This chain joins TRBV5-5 and TRBJ1-1; 8 bases map to TRBD1. The CDR3 has 13 amino acids. Germline V lookup: CDR1 SGHKS, CDR2 YYEKEE (reference sequence). V dropped 0 bases and J dropped 6; count of bases not matched to a gene: 1. This chain's CDR3 is CASSLEQGAEAFF. Here the CDR3 DNA reads TGTGCCAGCAGCTTGGAACAGGGGGCTGAAGCTTTCTTT.

This chain connects TRBV20-1 to TRBJ2-1; weak D call: TRBD1 (5 bases). This CDR3 comprises 14 residues. In germline, CDR1 is DFQATT, CDR2 SNEGSKA (reference sequence). The V end was cut by 5 bases, the J end by 2 bases, with 13 bases between. CDR3 nucleotides: TGCAGTGCTGATGGGTGGACAACCTACAATGAGCAGTTCTTC. It encodes CSADGWTTYNEQFF.

This clonotype was found a few times. V usage is TRBV29-1 and J usage is TRBJ1-1, with D perhaps TRBD1 (6 bases). Germline values: CDR1 SQVTM, CDR2 ANQGSEA. V lost 1 base to trimming and J lost 1 base, with 7 bases between them. The CDR3 contains 13 residues. CDR3 DNA: TGCAGCGTTGAAGCACAGGGGAACACTGAAGCTTTCTTT. This translates into CSVEAQGNTEAFF.

This chain connects TRBV5-6 to TRBJ1-1, with D perhaps matching TRBD1 (5 bases). The germline CDR1 and CDR2 sequences are SGHDT and YYEEEE. V lost 2 bases and J lost 4, with 9 bases in between. The CDR3 contains 13 residues. The CDR3 DNA follows: TGTGCCAGCAGCTTCGGCAGGGTCACTGAAGCTTTCTTT. Translating it yields CASSFGRVTEAFF.

V gene TRBV7-9 combines with J gene TRBJ2-1; 9 bases map to TRBD2. The germline V gene encodes CDR1 SEHNR and CDR2 FQNEAQ (reference sequence). CDR3 length equals 16 residues. With 5 bases clipped from V and 2 bases from J, the junction kept 7 bases outside the gene matches. In DNA, the CDR3 is TGTGCCAGCAGCACCCCAGCGGGGGGACCCTACAATGAGCAGTTCTTC. The encoded protein is CASSTPAGGPYNEQFF.

V usage is TRBV13 and J usage is TRBJ2-5; tentative D call: TRBD2 (6 bases). Germline V gives CDR1 PRHDT, CDR2 FYEKMQ (reference sequence). The CDR3 covers 13 residues. Trimming cost V 3 bases and J 3 bases, with 8 bases left between them. CDR3 protein: CASSFWGEETQYF. In DNA, the CDR3 is TGTGCCAGCAGCTTTTGGGGGGAAGAGACCCAGTACTTC.

The chain combines TRBV10-3 with TRBJ2-1, with 9 positions matching TRBD1. The germline V gene encodes CDR1 ENHRY and CDR2 SYGVKD. The CDR3 is made up of 13 amino acids. V gave up 10 bases and J gave up 8 bases; unmatched junction bases: 9. CDR3 bases: TGTGCCACGGCCGGGACAGGGAGCGATGAGCAGTTCTTC. It yields the protein CATAGTGSDEQFF.

This clonotype was picked up many times. The chain is built from TRBV10-3 and TRBJ1-5; D unclear. The ends were cut back, 2 bases at V and 3 bases at J, with 11 bases in the middle. CDR3 length: 15 residues. CDR1 and CDR2 (germline): ENHRY, SYGVKD. CDR3 sequence (DNA): TGTGCCATCAGTGAGAGAGACATATCCAATCAGCCCCAGCATTTT. Translated, it gives CAISERDISNQPQHF.

This clonotype was seen at least ten times. This chain connects TRBV27 to TRBJ1-3, with a weak D call TRBD1 (6 bases). The V gene's germline CDR1 is MNHEY and CDR2 SMNVEV (reference sequence). The CDR3 is 14 amino acids. V was trimmed by 2 bases and J by 4 bases, leaving 9 bases between them. CDR3: CASSLRGQGNTIYF. In DNA form, the CDR3 reads TGTGCCAGCAGTTTACGGGGGCAGGGAAACACCATATATTTT.

This clonotype came up a few times. The chain is built from TRBV10-3 and TRBJ2-7; 7 positions match TRBD1. The length of the CDR3 is 15 residues. The germline gives CDR1 ENHRY, CDR2 SYGVKD. Trimming cost V 6 bases and J 5 bases; bases outside gene matches: 13. CDR3 DNA sequence: TGTGCCATCAGGGGAACAACAGGGGCTTTCGACGAGCAGTACTTC. Its translation is CAIRGTTGAFDEQYF.

This clonotype was recorded at least ten times. Sequence at one end of the junction differs from germline and may be a read error. V and J are TRBV12-3 or TRBV12-4 and TRBJ1-1; no definite D call. The CDR3 is made up of 11 amino acids. The CDR3 here is CASSLGTESIF. The CDR3 DNA reads as TGTGCCAGCAGTTTAGGGACGGAGTCGATCTTT.